The table lists the clone carrying this T cell receptor (beta chain) with many counts. Its antigen remains unidentified. This sample is drawn from a study of T cells in Graves' hyperthyroidism and ophthalmopathy. The ends lost 3 bases at V and 4 bases at J; junction bases unmatched: 6. The CDR3 runs to 14 residues. Germline V gene sequence: CDR1 SGHTA, CDR2 FQGNSA. TCR beta CDR3 regions were amplified from RNA transcripts. Using the HTBI primer set, a first-round RT-PCR was run on the TCR CDR3. TCRdb redid the calling of the multiplex PCR reads with MiXCR, one entry per CDR3 protein. Found here are around 340,000 distinct CDR3 sequences, approximately 15% of them singletons; the top ten hold approximately 35%. Study conclusions and caveats: Ophthalmopathy was told apart from stable hyperthyroidism by a 13 V-J model.

The TCR sequence derives from a man aged 30 to 45 with Graves' hyperthyroidism. The rearrangement uses TRBV7-2 and TRBJ2-7, with 7 bases that match TRBD1. The sample was blood. The CDR3 DNA follows: TGTGCCAGCAGCTTCGTACAGGGGTTTTACGAGCAGTACTTC. The encoded protein is CASSFVQGFYEQYF.